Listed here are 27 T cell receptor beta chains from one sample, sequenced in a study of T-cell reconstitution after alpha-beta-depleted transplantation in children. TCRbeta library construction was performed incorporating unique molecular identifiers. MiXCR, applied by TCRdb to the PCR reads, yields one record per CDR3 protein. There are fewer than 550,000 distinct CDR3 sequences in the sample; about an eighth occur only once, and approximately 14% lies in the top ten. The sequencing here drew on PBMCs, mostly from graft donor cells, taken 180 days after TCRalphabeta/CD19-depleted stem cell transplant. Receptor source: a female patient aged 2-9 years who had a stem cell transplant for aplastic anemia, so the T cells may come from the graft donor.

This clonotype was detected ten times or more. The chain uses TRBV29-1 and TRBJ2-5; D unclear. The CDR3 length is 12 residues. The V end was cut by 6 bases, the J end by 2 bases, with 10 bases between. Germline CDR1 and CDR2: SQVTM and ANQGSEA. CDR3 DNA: TGCAGCGTCCTGGACCATCAAGAGACCCAGTACTTC. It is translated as CSVLDHQETQYF.

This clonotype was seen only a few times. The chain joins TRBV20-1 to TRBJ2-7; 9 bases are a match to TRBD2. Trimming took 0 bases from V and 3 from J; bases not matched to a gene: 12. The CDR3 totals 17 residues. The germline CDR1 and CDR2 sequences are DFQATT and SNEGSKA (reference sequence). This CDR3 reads CSARDPGLAGSYYEQYF. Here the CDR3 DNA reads TGCAGTGCTAGAGATCCGGGGCTAGCGGGATCCTACTACGAGCAGTACTTC.

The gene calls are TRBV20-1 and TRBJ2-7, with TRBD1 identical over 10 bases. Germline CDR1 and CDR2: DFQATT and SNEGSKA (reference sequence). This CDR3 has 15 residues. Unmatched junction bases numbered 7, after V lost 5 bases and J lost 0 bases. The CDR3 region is CSAVDRGHSSYEQYF. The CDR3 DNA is TGCAGTGCTGTTGACAGGGGGCACAGCTCCTACGAGCAGTACTTC.

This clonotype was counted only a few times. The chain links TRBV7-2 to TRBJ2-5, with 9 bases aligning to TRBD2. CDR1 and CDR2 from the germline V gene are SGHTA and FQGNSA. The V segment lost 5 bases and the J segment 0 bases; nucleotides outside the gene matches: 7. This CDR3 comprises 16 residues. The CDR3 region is CASSRLAELYQETQYF. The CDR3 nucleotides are TGTGCCAGCAGCCGACTAGCGGAACTTTACCAAGAGACCCAGTACTTC.

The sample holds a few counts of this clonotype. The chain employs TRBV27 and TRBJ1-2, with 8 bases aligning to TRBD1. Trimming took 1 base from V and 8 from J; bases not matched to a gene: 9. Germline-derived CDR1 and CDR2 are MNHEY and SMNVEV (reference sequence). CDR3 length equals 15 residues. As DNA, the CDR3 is TGTGCCAGCAGTTTATGGGACAGGCCTGCGAGCGGCTACACCTTC. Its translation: CASSLWDRPASGYTF.

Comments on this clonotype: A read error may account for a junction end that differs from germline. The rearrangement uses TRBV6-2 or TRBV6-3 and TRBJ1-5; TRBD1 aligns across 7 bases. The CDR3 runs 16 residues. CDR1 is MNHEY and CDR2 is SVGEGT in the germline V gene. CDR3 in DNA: TGTGCCATCAGTTACTCGACAGGGATAAGAAATCAGCCCCAGCATTTT. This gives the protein CAISYSTGIRNQPQHF.

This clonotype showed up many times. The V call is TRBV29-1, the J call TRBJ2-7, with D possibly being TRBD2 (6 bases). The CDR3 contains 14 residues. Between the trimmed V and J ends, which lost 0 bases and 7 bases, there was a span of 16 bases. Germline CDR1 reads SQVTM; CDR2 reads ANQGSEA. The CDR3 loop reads CSVEDRGGEWEQYF. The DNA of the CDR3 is TGCAGCGTTGAAGATCGGGGCGGGGAGTGGGAGCAGTACTTC.

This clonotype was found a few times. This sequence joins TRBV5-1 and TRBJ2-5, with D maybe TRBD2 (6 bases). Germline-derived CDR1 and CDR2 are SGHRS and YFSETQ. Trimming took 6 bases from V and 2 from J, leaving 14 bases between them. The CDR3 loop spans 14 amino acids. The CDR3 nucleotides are TGCGCCAGCACCGGGATCGGGAGACAAGAGACCCAGTACTTC. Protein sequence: CASTGIGRQETQYF.

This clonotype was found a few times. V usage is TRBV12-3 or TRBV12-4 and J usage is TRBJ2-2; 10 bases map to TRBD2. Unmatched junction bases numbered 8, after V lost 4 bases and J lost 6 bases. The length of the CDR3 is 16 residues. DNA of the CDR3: TGTGCCAGCAGTTCAATAGCGGGAGGATTTTCCGGGGAGCTGTTTTTT. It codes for CASSSIAGGFSGELFF.

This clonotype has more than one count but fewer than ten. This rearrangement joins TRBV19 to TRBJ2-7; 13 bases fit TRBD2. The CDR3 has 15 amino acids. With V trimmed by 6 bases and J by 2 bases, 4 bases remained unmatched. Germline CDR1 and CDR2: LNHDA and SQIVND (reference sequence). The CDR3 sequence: CASSFGLAGAYEQYF. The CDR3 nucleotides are TGTGCCAGTAGCTTTGGACTAGCGGGGGCCTACGAGCAGTACTTC.

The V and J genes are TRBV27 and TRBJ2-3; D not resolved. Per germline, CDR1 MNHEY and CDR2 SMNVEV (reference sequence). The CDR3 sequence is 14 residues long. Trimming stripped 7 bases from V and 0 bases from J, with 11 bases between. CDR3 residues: CASNEDPSTDTQYF. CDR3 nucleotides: TGTGCCAGCAACGAGGACCCTAGCACAGATACGCAGTATTTT.

The CDR3 region is CASSAPSVDARETQYF. The DNA of the CDR3 is TGTGCCAGCAGTGCGCCCTCGGTTGATGCTCGGGAGACCCAGTACTTC. The chain combines TRBV25-1 with TRBJ2-5; D unresolved. The CDR3 spans 16 residues. Germline assignment: CDR1 MGHDK and CDR2 SYGVNS. Trimming left V 4 bases short and J 5 bases short, with 20 bases between. The full variable domain, with the rest looked up from reference TRBV25-1 and TRBJ2-5, is EADIYQTPRYLVIGTGKKITLECSQTMGHDKMYWYQQDPGMELHLIHYSYGVNSTEKGDLSSESTVSRIRTEHFPLTLESARPSHTSQYLCASSAPSVDARETQYFGPGTRLLVL.

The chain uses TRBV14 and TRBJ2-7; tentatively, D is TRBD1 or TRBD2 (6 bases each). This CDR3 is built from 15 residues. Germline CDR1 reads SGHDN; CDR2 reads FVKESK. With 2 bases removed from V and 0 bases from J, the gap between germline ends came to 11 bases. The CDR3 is CASSQYGGFSYEQYF. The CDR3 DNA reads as TGTGCCAGCAGCCAATACGGGGGCTTCTCCTACGAGCAGTACTTC.

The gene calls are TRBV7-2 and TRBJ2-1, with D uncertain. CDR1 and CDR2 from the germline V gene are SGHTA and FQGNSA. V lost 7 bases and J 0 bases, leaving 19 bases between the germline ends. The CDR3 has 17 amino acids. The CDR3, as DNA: TGTGCCAGCAAACTCCCGTGGAGCGAATACTCCTACAATGAGCAGTTCTTC. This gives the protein CASKLPWSEYSYNEQFF.

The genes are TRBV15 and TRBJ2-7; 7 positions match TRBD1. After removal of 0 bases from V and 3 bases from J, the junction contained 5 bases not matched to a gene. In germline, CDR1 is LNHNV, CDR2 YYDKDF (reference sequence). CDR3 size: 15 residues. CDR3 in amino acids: CATSRDDREFYEQYF. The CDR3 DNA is TGTGCCACCAGCAGAGATGACAGGGAATTCTACGAGCAGTACTTC.

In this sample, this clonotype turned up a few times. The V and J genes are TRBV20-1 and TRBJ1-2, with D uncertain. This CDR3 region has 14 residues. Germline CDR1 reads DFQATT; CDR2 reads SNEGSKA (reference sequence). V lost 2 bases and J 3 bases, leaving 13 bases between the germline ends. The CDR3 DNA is TGCAGTGCTAGATCTCGACACATCCACTATGGCTACACCTTC. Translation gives CSARSRHIHYGYTF.

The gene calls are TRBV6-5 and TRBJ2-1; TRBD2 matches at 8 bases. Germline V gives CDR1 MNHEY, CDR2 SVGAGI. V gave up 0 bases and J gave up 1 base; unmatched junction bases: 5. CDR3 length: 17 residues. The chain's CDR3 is CASSYSFSGISYNEQFF. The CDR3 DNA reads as TGTGCCAGCAGTTACTCCTTTAGCGGGATTTCCTACAATGAGCAGTTCTTC.

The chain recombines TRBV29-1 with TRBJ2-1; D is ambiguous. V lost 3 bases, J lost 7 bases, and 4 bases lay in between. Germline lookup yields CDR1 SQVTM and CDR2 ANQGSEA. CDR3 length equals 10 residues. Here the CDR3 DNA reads TGCAGCGTTGAGAGGAATGAGCAGTTCTTC. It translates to CSVERNEQFF.

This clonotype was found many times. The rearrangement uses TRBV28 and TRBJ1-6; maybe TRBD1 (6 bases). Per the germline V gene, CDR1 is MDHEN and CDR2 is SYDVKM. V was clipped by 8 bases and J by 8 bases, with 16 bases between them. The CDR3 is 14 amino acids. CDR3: CASADRGQYSPLHF. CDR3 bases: TGTGCCAGCGCCGACCGGGGGCAGTATTCACCCCTCCACTTT.

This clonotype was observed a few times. The CDR3: CSAERDRTYPISFSYNEQFF. CDR3 sequence (DNA): TGCAGTGCCGAGCGGGATCGGACTTACCCGATCTCATTCTCCTACAATGAGCAGTTCTTC. This chain joins TRBV20-1 and TRBJ2-1, with 7 bases aligning to TRBD2. Germline loops: CDR1 DFQATT, CDR2 SNEGSKA (reference sequence). This CDR3 is built from 20 residues. V lost 6 bases, J lost 0 bases, and 23 bases stayed unmatched.

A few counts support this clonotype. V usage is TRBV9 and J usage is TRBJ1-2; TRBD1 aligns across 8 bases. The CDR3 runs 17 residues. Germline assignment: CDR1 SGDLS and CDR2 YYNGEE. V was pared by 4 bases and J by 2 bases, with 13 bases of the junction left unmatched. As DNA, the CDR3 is TGTGCCAGCAGCTCAGACCCCGTCGGACAGGGAAACTATGGCTACACCTTC. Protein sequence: CASSSDPVGQGNYGYTF. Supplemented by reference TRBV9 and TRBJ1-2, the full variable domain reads DSGVTQTPKHLITATGQRVTLRCSPRSGDLSVYWYQQSLDQGLQFLIQYYNGEERAKGNILERFSAQQFPDLHSELNLSSLELGDSALYFCASSSDPVGQGNYGYTFGSGTRLTVV.

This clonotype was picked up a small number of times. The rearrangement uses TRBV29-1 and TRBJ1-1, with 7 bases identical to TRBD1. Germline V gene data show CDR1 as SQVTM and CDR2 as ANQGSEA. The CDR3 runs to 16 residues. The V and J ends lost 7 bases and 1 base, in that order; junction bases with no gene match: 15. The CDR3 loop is CSEMIISGQPNTEAFF. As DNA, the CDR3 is TGCAGCGAAATGATTATCTCGGGACAGCCGAACACTGAAGCTTTCTTT.

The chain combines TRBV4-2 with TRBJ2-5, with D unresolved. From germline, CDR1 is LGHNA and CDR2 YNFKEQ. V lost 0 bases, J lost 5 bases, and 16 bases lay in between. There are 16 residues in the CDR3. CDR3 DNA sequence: TGTGCCAGCAGCCAAGATCTCAACGGGCATTGGGAGACCCAGTACTTC. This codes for CASSQDLNGHWETQYF.

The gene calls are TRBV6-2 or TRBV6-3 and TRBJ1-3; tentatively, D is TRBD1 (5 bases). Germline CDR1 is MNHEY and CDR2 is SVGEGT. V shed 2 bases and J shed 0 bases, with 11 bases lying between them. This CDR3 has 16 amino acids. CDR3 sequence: CASSYRDRGSGNTIYF. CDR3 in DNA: TGTGCCAGCAGTTACCGGGACCGAGGCTCTGGAAACACCATATATTTT.

The CDR3 reads CASSHRTPSGNTIYF. The CDR3 coding sequence is TGTGCCAGCAGCCATCGGACACCCTCTGGAAACACCATATATTTT. The rearrangement joins TRBV6-2 or TRBV6-3 to TRBJ1-3; D is possibly TRBD1 (5 bases). Germline lookup yields CDR1 MNHEY and CDR2 SVGEGT. Trimming cost V 6 bases and J 0 bases, with 12 bases left between them. The CDR3 is 15 residues long.

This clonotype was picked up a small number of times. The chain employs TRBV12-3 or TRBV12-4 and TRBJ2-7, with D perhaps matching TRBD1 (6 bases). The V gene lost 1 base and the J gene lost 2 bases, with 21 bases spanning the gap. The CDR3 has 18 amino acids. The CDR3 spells CASSLEGVSHRNTYEQYF. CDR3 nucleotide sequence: TGTGCCAGCAGTTTAGAGGGGGTCTCTCATCGGAATACCTACGAGCAGTACTTC.

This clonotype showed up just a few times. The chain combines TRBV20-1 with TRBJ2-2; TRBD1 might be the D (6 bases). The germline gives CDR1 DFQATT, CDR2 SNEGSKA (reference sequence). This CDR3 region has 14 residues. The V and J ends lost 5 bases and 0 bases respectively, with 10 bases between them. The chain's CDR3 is CSAPGHPNTGELFF. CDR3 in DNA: TGCAGTGCTCCGGGACACCCGAACACCGGGGAGCTGTTTTTT.